This entry features one TCR beta chain sequence. The antigen is unknown. CDR3 length: 13 residues. V gave up 9 bases and J gave up 8 bases; unmatched junction bases: 4. Germline CDR1 and CDR2: SNHLY and FYNNEI. MiXCR, applied by TCRdb to the reads, yields one record per CDR3 protein. Of some 70,000 distinct CDR3 sequences listed, approximately 22% are singletons. The data belong to a study of T cell repertoires in cytomegalovirus infection. Study at large: Public TCR beta signatures were indicative of both CMV infection and a matching HLA type.

Study-wide results and caveats: Dominant in the ex vivo response were TCR beta clonotypes restricted by HLA-C and specific for CMV. People with CMV and the relevant HLA were identified by cumulative public TCR beta family frequency.

This TCR was sampled from a human donor in good health (CMV status not recorded). Some clones in this sample may be carry-over from other donors' samples. J is TRBJ2-1 and V is TRBV2, with 13 positions matching TRBD2. Material for sequencing was PBMCs, sequenced either directly or after in vitro stimulation (not recorded which). DNA for the CDR3: TGTGCCAGAGGGACTAGCGGGAACTATGAGCAGTTCTTC. As protein: CARGTSGNYEQFF.